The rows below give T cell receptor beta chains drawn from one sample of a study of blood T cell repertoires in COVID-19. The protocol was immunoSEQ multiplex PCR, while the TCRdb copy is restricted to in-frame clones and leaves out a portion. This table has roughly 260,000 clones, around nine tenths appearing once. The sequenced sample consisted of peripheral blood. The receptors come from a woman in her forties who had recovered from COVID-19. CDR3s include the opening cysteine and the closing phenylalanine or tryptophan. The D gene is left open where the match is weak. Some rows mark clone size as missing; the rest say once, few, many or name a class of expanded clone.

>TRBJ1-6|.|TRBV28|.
CASSTASGYNSPLHF
TGTGCCAGCAGTACAGCCTCAGGCTATAATTCACCCCTCCACTTT
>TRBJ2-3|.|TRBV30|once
CAWNLRGQWITDTQYF
TGTGCCTGGAACTTGAGAGGACAGTGGATCACAGATACGCAGTATTTT
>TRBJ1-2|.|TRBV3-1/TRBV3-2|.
CASSQWDLGGGYTF
TGTGCCAGCAGCCAATGGGACCTCGGGGGGGGCTACACCTTC
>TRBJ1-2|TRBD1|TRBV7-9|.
CASSPNDRGSGYTF
TGTGCCAGCAGCCCGAACGACAGGGGCAGTGGCTACACCTTC
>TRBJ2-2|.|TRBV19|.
CASSIVPGGGRTGELFF
TGTGCCAGTAGTATTGTTCCTGGCGGGGGCCGTACCGGGGAGCTGTTTTTT
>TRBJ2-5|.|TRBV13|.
CASSLGASQYF
TGTGCCAGCAGCTTAGGGGCCTCCCAGTACTTC
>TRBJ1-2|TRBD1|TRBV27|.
CASRRQGEDYGYTF
TGTGCCAGCAGAAGACAGGGGGAAGACTATGGCTACACCTTC
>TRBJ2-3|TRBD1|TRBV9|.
CASSGTGIGTDTQYF
TGTGCCAGCAGCGGGACAGGGATCGGCACAGATACGCAGTATTTT
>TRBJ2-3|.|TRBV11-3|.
CASSQVRRTRRLGTDTQYF
TGTGCCAGCAGCCAGGTCCGCAGGACAAGGCGGCTCGGCACAGATACGCAGTATTTT
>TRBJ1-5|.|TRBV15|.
CATSRLRDQPQHF
TGTGCCACCAGCAGGCTACGGGATCAGCCCCAGCATTTT
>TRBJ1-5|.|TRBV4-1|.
CASSQDIRTADHQPQHF
TGCGCCAGCAGCCAAGATATTCGGACAGCCGACCATCAGCCCCAGCATTTT
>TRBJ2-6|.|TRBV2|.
CASSERRAGANVLTF
TGTGCCAGCAGTGAAAGGAGGGCTGGGGCCAACGTCCTGACTTTC
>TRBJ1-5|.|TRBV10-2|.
CASSVLLRADQPQHF
TGCGCCAGCAGTGTTCTGTTGCGCGCGGATCAGCCCCAGCATTTT
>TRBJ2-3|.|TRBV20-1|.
CSAGRTDTQYF
TGCAGTGCTGGCAGGACAGATACGCAGTATTTT
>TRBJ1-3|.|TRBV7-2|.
CASSFATGSGNTIYF
TGTGCCAGCAGCTTTGCTACAGGGAGTGGAAACACCATATATTTT
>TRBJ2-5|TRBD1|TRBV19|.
CASSTRDSVQETQYF
TGTGCCAGTAGTACCCGGGACAGCGTACAAGAGACCCAGTACTTC
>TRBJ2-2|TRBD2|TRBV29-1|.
CSARSGGPVTGELFF
TGCAGCGCTAGAAGCGGGGGGCCGGTCACCGGGGAGCTGTTTTTT
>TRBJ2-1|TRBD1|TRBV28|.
CASSFLTGVSYNEQFF
TGTGCCAGCAGTTTCCTAACAGGGGTTTCCTACAATGAGCAGTTCTTC
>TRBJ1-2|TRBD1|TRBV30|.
CAWRGQGGYGYTF
TGTGCCTGGAGGGGTCAGGGGGGCTATGGCTACACCTTC
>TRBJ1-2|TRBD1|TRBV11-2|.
CASSPGQGGPYGYTF
TGTGCCAGCAGCCCGGGACAGGGGGGCCCGTATGGCTACACCTTC
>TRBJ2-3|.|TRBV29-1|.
CSVDDGVAQYF
TGCAGCGTTGACGACGGGGTCGCGCAGTATTTT
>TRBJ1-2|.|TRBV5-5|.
CASSLAPVTNYGYTF
TGTGCCAGCAGCTTGGCCCCCGTTACTAACTATGGCTACACCTTC